The next 10 T cell receptor beta chains were all read from a single sample in a study of cytomegalovirus exposure and HLA in healthy donors. The PCR made use of 60 Vbeta and 13 Jbeta primers. TCRdb keeps only in-frame clones here, not all; method: immunoSEQ multiplex PCR. The sample holds 140,000 to 150,000 clones, around 75% seen once. Sequences were obtained from PBMCs. The source is a woman aged 18-29 years in good health and CMV-seronegative.

The CDR3 is CASSLTSVSSYNEQFF. For the CDR3, the DNA is TGTGCCAGCAGTCTGACTAGCGTTAGCTCCTACAATGAGCAGTTCTTC. The chain carries TRBV9 and TRBJ2-1; 8 nucleotides align to TRBD2. The CDR3 is made up of 16 amino acids. With 5 bases clipped from V and 0 bases from J, the junction kept 7 bases outside the gene matches. Germline V gene data show CDR1 as SGDLS and CDR2 as YYNGEE.

The chain employs TRBV28 and TRBJ1-2, with a weak D call TRBD1 (6 bases). The CDR3 has 16 residues. With 3 bases removed from V and 2 bases from J, the gap between germline ends came to 16 bases. Germline CDR1 and CDR2: MDHEN and SYDVKM. CDR3 in amino acids: CASSFLGARGNYGYTF. DNA of the CDR3: TGTGCCAGCAGTTTTTTGGGGGCTCGAGGGAACTATGGCTACACCTTC.

In nucleotides, the CDR3 is TGTGCCAGCAGTTACTCGGTCGGGAGGGCCCTAGATACGCAGTATTTT. Translation gives CASSYSVGRALDTQYF. The rearrangement links TRBV6-5 to TRBJ2-3, with 8 bases lining up with TRBD2. CDR3 size: 16 residues. Germline assignment: CDR1 MNHEY and CDR2 SVGAGI. The ends lost 0 bases at V and 5 bases at J; junction bases unmatched: 7.

The V call is TRBV18, the J call TRBJ1-2; 8 bases fit TRBD1. The CDR3 consists of 16 residues. The germline gives CDR1 KGHSH, CDR2 LQKENI. V gave up 6 bases and J gave up 1 base; unmatched junction bases: 10. The CDR3 protein is CASSQSGGNGNYGYTF. CDR3 sequence (DNA): TGTGCCAGCTCGCAATCAGGGGGCAATGGTAACTATGGCTACACCTTC. Full variable domain (outside the CDR3, taken from reference TRBV18 and TRBJ1-2): NAGVMQNPRHLVRRRGQEARLRCSPMKGHSHVYWYRQLPEEGLKFMVYLQKENIIDESGMPKERFSAEFPKEGPSILRIQQVVRGDSAAYFCASSQSGGNGNYGYTFGSGTRLTVV.

The chain has TRBV4-3 and TRBJ2-3; no clear D gene. Per germline, CDR1 LGHNA and CDR2 YSLEER. V gave up 2 bases and J gave up 1 base, with 7 bases separating them. The CDR3 loop spans 14 amino acids. In DNA, the CDR3 is TGCGCCAGCAGCCAATATCTCCGCACAGATACGCAGTATTTT. It specifies CASSQYLRTDTQYF.

The chain has TRBV7-7 and TRBJ2-5, with TRBD1 matching 7 bases. The CDR3 runs 13 residues. V lost 6 bases, J lost 4 bases, and 5 bases stayed unmatched. Germline V gene data show CDR1 as SSHAT and CDR2 as FNYEAQ (reference sequence). CDR3 DNA: TGTGCCAGCAGTCAGGGGGTAGGAGAGACCCAGTACTTC. Translating gives CASSQGVGETQYF.

The V and J genes are TRBV6-6 and TRBJ1-1; the match to TRBD1 covers 9 bases. The CDR3 is 15 residues long. V lost 5 bases to trimming and J lost 1 base; unmatched junction nucleotides: 5. Germline assignment: CDR1 MNHNY and CDR2 SVGAGI (reference sequence). Written as DNA, the CDR3 is TGTGCCAGCAGTAAACAGGGGGCTGGGAACACTGAAGCTTTCTTT. This encodes CASSKQGAGNTEAFF.

The V and J genes are TRBV18 and TRBJ1-1; D gene uncertain. Between the trimmed V and J ends, which lost 6 bases and 1 base, there was a span of 15 bases. The germline V gene encodes CDR1 KGHSH and CDR2 LQKENI. The CDR3 is 15 residues long. In DNA form, the CDR3 reads TGTGCCAGCTCTCCGGGAGTCAGACAGAACACTGAAGCTTTCTTT. Its protein is CASSPGVRQNTEAFF. The variable domain in full, completed from reference TRBV18 and TRBJ1-1, reads NAGVMQNPRHLVRRRGQEARLRCSPMKGHSHVYWYRQLPEEGLKFMVYLQKENIIDESGMPKERFSAEFPKEGPSILRIQQVVRGDSAAYFCASSPGVRQNTEAFFGQGTRLTVV.

V gene TRBV4-3 combines with J gene TRBJ1-2, with D maybe TRBD1 (6 bases). The germline V gene has CDR1 LGHNA and CDR2 YSLEER. V lost 4 bases, J lost 8 bases, and 20 bases lay in between. The CDR3 runs 15 residues. CDR3 bases: TGCGCCAGCAGCCCCGGGGGGGCGGCCATGGGGGGCTACACCTTC. Its protein product is CASSPGGAAMGGYTF.

V and J are TRBV28 and TRBJ2-5, with D uncertain. The CDR3 totals 12 residues. Germline V lookup: CDR1 MDHEN, CDR2 SYDVKM. Trimming took 2 bases from V and 2 from J, leaving 3 bases between them. The CDR3 region is CASSLVQETQYF. CDR3 DNA sequence: TGTGCCAGCAGTTTAGTACAAGAGACCCAGTACTTC.